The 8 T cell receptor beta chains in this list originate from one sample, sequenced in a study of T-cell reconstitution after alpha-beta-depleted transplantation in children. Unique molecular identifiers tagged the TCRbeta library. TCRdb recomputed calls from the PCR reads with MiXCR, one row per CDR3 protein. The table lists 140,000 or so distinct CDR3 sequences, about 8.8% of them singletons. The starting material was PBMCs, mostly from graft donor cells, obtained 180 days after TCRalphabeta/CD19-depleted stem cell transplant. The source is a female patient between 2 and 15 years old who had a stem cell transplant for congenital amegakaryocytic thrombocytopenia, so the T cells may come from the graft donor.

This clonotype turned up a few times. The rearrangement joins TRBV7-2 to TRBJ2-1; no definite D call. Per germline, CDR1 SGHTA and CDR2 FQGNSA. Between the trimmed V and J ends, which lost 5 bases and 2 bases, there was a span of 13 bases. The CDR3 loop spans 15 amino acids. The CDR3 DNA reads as TGTGCCAGCAGCCCCTCTAGTTTTCCCTACAATGAGCAGTTCTTC. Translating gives CASSPSSFPYNEQFF. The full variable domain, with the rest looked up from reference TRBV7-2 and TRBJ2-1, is GAGVSQSPSNKVTEKGKDVELRCDPISGHTALYWYRQSLGQGLEFLIYFQGNSAPDKSGLPSDRFSAERTGGSVSTLTIQRTQQEDSAVYLCASSPSSFPYNEQFFGPGTRLTVL.

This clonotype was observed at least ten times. The CDR3 reads CASSFTFGNQPQHF. The CDR3 nucleotides read TGTGCCAGCAGCTTTACCTTCGGCAATCAGCCCCAGCATTTT. This chain links TRBV7-2 with TRBJ1-5; D remains ambiguous. Germline CDR1 is SGHTA and CDR2 is FQGNSA. The CDR3 totals 14 residues. V lost 3 bases to trimming and J lost 2 bases, with 8 bases between them.

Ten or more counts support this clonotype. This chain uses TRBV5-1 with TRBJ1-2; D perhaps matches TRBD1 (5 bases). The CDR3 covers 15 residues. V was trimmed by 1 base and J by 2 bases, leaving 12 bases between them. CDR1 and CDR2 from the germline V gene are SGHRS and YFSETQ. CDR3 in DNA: TGCGCCAGCAGCTTGCAGGGTGGGGTGAACTATGGCTACACCTTC. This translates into CASSLQGGVNYGYTF.

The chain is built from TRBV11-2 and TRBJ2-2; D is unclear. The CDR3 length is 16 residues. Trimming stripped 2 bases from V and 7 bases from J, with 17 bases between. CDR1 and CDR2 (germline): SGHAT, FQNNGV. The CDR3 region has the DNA TGTGCCAGCAGCTTAAGTGGGCCCCGGGTCGGCGGGGAGCTGTTTTTT. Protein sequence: CASSLSGPRVGGELFF.

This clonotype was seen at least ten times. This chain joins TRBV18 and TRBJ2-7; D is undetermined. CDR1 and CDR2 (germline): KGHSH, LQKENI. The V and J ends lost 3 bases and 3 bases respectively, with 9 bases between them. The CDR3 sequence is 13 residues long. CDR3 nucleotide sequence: TGTGCCAGCTCACCGGCCCCTCGCTACGAGCAGTACTTC. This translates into CASSPAPRYEQYF.

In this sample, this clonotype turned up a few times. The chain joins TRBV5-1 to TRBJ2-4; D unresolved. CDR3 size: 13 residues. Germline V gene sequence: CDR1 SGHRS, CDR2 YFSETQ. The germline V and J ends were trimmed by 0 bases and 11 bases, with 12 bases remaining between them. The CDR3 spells CASSLGSSGLQYF. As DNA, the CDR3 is TGCGCCAGCAGCTTGGGGAGTTCCGGCCTTCAGTACTTC.

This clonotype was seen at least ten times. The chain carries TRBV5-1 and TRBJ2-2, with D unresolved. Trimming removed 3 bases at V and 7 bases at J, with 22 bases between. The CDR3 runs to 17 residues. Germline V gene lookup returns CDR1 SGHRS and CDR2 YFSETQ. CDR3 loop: CASSSELPGPSNGELFF. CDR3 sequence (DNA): TGCGCCAGCAGCTCAGAACTACCGGGTCCCAGCAACGGGGAGCTGTTTTTT. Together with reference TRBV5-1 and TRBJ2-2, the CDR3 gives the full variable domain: KAGVTQTPRYLIKTRGQQVTLSCSPISGHRSVSWYQQTPGQGLQFLFEYFSETQRNKGNFPGRFSGRQFSNSRSEMNVSTLELGDSALYLCASSSELPGPSNGELFFGEGSRLTVL.

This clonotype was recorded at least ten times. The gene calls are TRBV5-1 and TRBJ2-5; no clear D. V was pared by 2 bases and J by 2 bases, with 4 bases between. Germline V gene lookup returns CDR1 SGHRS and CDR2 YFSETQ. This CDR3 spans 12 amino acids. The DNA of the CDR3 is TGCGCCAGCAGCTTCCCTCAAGAGACCCAGTACTTC. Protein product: CASSFPQETQYF.